The 10 T cell receptor beta chains presented below share a single source sample, sequenced in a study of somatic mutations in cytotoxic T cells in rheumatoid arthritis. TCRdb's copy holds only in-frame clones and misses some; the assay was immunoSEQ multiplex PCR. The data hold thousands of clones, with about 74% observed a single time. The sequencing input was CD8+ T cells sorted from blood. Source of these receptors: an adult with rheumatoid arthritis.

The chain recombines TRBV5-1 with TRBJ2-7; possible D gene TRBD2, 5 bases. This CDR3 region has 12 residues. From germline, CDR1 is SGHRS and CDR2 YFSETQ. Trimming stripped 5 bases from V and 1 base from J, with 7 bases between. DNA of the CDR3: TGCGCCAGCAGACGGGATTCCTACGAGCAGTACTTC. Translation: CASRRDSYEQYF.

The chain links TRBV5-6 to TRBJ2-5, with D unresolved. The CDR3 is 14 residues long. V lost 0 bases, J lost 1 base, and 7 bases lay in between. Germline lookup yields CDR1 SGHDT and CDR2 YYEEEE. This chain's CDR3 is CASSLVSGQETQYF. The CDR3 nucleotides are TGTGCCAGCAGCTTGGTCTCCGGCCAAGAGACCCAGTACTTC.

The V gene is TRBV5-1, the J gene TRBJ2-7, with D uncertain. The V end was cut by 4 bases, the J end by 3 bases, with 11 bases between. Germline V gene data show CDR1 as SGHRS and CDR2 as YFSETQ. The CDR3 length is 13 residues. CDR3 loop: CASSLRDRYEQYF. The CDR3 nucleotides read TGCGCCAGCAGCCTACGAGACCGCTACGAGCAGTACTTC.

This clone was seen a handful of times. CDR3 bases: TGCGCCAGCAGTGGGAGAACCGGGGAGCTGTTTTTT. Its translation: CASSGRTGELFF. V and J are TRBV4-3 and TRBJ2-2, with D perhaps matching TRBD2 (5 bases). Germline lookup yields CDR1 LGHNA and CDR2 YSLEER. CDR3 length equals 12 residues. V was trimmed by 6 bases and J by 5 bases, leaving 7 bases between them.

This chain joins TRBV4-3 and TRBJ2-5; 7 positions match TRBD2. The DNA matches TRBJ2-7 better at its end, which makes the J call doubtful. The CDR3 consists of 15 residues. The germline CDR1 and CDR2 sequences are LGHNA and YSLEER. CDR3: CASSQDPSGPYEQYF. As DNA, the CDR3 is TGCGCCAGCAGCCAAGACCCTAGCGGACCCTACGAGCAGTACTTC.

The V and J genes are TRBV30 and TRBJ2-2; D gene ambiguous. Trimming cost V 3 bases and J 9 bases, with 8 bases left between them. The CDR3 spans 11 residues. CDR1 GTSNPN and CDR2 SVGIG come from the germline V gene (reference sequence). The CDR3 reads CAWSPPRELFF. Written as DNA, the CDR3 is TGTGCCTGGAGCCCCCCCCGGGAGCTGTTTTTT.

V gene TRBV11-3 combines with J gene TRBJ1-2, with D perhaps matching TRBD1 (6 bases). V shed 1 base and J shed 4 bases, with 19 bases lying between them. CDR1 and CDR2 (germline): SGHNT, YENEEA. The CDR3 extends over 17 amino acids. As DNA, the CDR3 is TGTGCCAGCAGCTTAGGGCCGTCCCGGGGGGCTTCCTATGGCTACACCTTC. As protein: CASSLGPSRGASYGYTF. The complete variable domain, with remaining parts taken from reference TRBV11-3 and TRBJ1-2, reads EAGVVQSPRYKIIEKKQPVAFWCNPISGHNTLYWYLQNLGQGPELLIRYENEEAVDDSQLPKDRFSAERLKGVDSTLKIQPAELGDSAVYLCASSLGPSRGASYGYTFGSGTRLTVV.

V gene TRBV28 combines with J gene TRBJ2-4; 8 bases are shared with TRBD2. Germline loops: CDR1 MDHEN, CDR2 SYDVKM. CDR3 length: 17 residues. Trimming removed 2 bases from V and 6 bases from J; junction bases left unmatched: 12. For the CDR3, the DNA is TGTGCCAGCAGTTTACGCAATGCGGGGGGACCGCTAAACATTCAGTACTTC. Translated: CASSLRNAGGPLNIQYF. The full variable domain, rest sourced from reference TRBV28 and TRBJ2-4, is DVKVTQSSRYLVKRTGEKVFLECVQDMDHENMFWYRQDPGLGLRLIYFSYDVKMKEKGDIPEGYSVSREKKERFSLILESASTNQTSMYLCASSLRNAGGPLNIQYFGAGTRLSVL.

The chain uses TRBV5-6 and TRBJ1-1, with TRBD1 identical over 7 bases. This CDR3 is 14 amino acids long. Germline loops: CDR1 SGHDT, CDR2 YYEEEE. V was pared by 4 bases and J by 6 bases, with 9 bases of the junction left unmatched. CDR3 protein: CASSAPGTAAEAFF. The CDR3 nucleotides are TGTGCCAGCAGCGCCCCCGGGACAGCGGCTGAAGCTTTCTTT.

The J gene is TRBJ1-1, the V gene TRBV19; tentative D call: TRBD1 (5 bases). CDR3 length equals 15 residues. Germline lookup yields CDR1 LNHDA and CDR2 SQIVND (reference sequence). V shed 4 bases and J shed 6 bases, with 18 bases lying between them. CDR3 sequence reads: CASSTPGGYIAEAFF. The DNA for the CDR3 is TGTGCCAGTAGTACACCGGGGGGTTACATTGCTGAAGCTTTCTTT.